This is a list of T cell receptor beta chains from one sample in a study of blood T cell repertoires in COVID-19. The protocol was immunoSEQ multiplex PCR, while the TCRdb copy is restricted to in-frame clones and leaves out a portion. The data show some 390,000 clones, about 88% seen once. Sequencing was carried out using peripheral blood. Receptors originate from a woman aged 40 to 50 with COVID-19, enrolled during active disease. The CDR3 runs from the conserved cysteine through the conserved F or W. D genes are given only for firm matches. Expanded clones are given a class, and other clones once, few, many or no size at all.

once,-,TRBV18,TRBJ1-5,CASSAGTSSNQPQHF,TGTGCCAGCTCAGCCGGGACAAGTAGCAATCAGCCCCAGCATTTT
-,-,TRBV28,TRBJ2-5,CASSLSRGRKTQYF,TGTGCCAGCAGTTTGTCCAGGGGGAGGAAGACCCAGTACTTC
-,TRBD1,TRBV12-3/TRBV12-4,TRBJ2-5,CASRRTGQETQYF,TGTGCCAGTAGACGGACAGGCCAAGAGACCCAGTACTTC
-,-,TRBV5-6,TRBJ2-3,CASSLVVYTDTQYF,TGTGCCAGCAGCTTGGTGGTCTACACAGATACGCAGTATTTT
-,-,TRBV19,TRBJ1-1,CASAWSTEAFF,TGTGCCAGTGCGTGGTCCACTGAAGCTTTCTTT
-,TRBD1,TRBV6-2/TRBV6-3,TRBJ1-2,CASSLTPDRGGYGYTF,TGTGCCAGCAGTCTAACGCCAGACAGGGGCGGCTATGGCTACACCTTC
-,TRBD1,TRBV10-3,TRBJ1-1,CAISRDRGLGSEAFF,TGTGCCATCAGCCGGGACAGGGGGCTGGGGTCTGAAGCTTTCTTT
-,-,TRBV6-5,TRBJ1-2,CASSLTVNYGYTF,TGTGCCAGCAGTCTGACAGTTAACTATGGCTACACCTTC
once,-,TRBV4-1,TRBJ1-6,CASSQDPGERLGNNSPLHF,TGCGCCAGCAGCCAAGATCCGGGAGAAAGGCTTGGCAATAATTCACCCCTCCACTTT
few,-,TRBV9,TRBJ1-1,CASSVDLRGASTEAFF,TGTGCCAGCAGCGTAGACTTACGGGGGGCGAGCACTGAAGCTTTCTTT
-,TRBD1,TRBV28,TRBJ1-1,CASSLTGGSPEAFF,TGTGCCAGCAGCCTCACAGGGGGAAGCCCTGAAGCTTTCTTT
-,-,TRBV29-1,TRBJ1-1,CSAHPSVNTEAFF,TGCAGCGCCCATCCCTCGGTGAACACTGAAGCTTTCTTT
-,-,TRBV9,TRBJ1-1,CASSVPDRNTEAFF,TGTGCCAGCAGCGTTCCGGACAGGAACACTGAAGCTTTCTTT
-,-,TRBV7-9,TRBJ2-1,CASSEIRDNEQFF,TGTGCCAGCAGCGAGATCCGGGACAATGAGCAGTTCTTC
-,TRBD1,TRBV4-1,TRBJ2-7,CASSRPGQSYEQYF,TGCGCCAGCAGCCGCCCGGGACAGTCCTACGAGCAGTACTTC
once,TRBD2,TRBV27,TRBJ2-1,CASSPPRVREFVEQFF,TGTGCCAGCAGTCCCCCCAGAGTGCGGGAGTTTGTTGAGCAGTTCTTC
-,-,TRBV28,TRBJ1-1,CASSTWGLGRNTEAFF,TGTGCCAGCAGCACCTGGGGCCTCGGAAGGAACACTGAAGCTTTCTTT
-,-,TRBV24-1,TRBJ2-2,CATSDLRHVGELFF,TGTGCCACCAGTGATCTCCGACATGTCGGGGAGCTGTTTTTT
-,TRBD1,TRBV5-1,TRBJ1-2,CASSRDRAEHGYTF,TGCGCCAGCAGCCGGGACAGAGCTGAACATGGCTACACCTTC
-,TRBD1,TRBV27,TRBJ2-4,CASSFGTGLYF,TGTGCCAGCAGTTTTGGGACAGGGTTATACTTC